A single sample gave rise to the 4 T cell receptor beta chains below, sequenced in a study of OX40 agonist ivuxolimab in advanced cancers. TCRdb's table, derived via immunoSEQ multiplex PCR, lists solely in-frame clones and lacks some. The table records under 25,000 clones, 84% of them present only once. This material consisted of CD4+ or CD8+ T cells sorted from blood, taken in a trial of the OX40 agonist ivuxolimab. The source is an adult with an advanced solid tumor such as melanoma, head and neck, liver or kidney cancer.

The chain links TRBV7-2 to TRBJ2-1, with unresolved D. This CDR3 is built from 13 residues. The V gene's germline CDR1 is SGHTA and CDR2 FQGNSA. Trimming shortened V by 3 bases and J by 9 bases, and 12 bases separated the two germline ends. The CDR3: CASSFGGTGEQFF. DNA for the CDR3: TGTGCCAGCAGCTTCGGCGGAACGGGTGAGCAGTTCTTC.

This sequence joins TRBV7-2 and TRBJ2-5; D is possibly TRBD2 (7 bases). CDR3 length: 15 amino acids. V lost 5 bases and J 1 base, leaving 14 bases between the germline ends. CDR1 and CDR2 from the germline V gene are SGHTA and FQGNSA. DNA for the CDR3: TGTGCCAGCAGCCTCGTGGCGGGGGCCCAAGAGACCCAGTACTTC. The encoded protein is CASSLVAGAQETQYF.

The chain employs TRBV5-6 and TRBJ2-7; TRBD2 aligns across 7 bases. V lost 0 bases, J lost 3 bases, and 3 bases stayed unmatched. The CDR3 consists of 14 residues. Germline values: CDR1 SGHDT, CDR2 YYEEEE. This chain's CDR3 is CASSLGLADYEQYF. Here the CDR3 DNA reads TGTGCCAGCAGCTTGGGGCTAGCGGACTACGAGCAGTACTTC.

The CDR3 reads CASSSLTENTGELFF. CDR3 bases: TGTGCCAGCAGCTCCCTGACAGAGAACACCGGGGAGCTGTTTTTT. The chain links TRBV7-2 to TRBJ2-2, with a possible D match to TRBD1 (5 bases). Deletions cut 4 bases from V and 1 base from J, with 10 bases between. CDR3 length equals 15 residues. Germline lookup yields CDR1 SGHTA and CDR2 FQGNSA.